The clone carrying this T cell receptor (beta chain) showed up many times. Its antigen is undetermined. V lost 5 bases, J lost 6 bases, and 20 bases lay in between. CDR3 length: 16 residues. Germline values: CDR1 LNHNV, CDR2 YYDKDF (reference sequence). This sample was included in a study of regulatory T cells in long-lasting Graves disease. Study-level points and caveats: TCR diversity was lower in persistent than newly diagnosed Graves' disease.

The time point: newly diagnosed GD, antithyroid drugs for less than 3 months. The TCR library was made from RNA that had been extracted from PBMCs in TRIzol. CDR3-region Arm-PCR and iRepertoire HTBI primers produced the TCR beta libraries. TCRdb fed the multiplex PCR reads into MiXCR, producing one record per CDR3 protein. The sample contains around 250,000 distinct CDR3 sequences, 20% to 25% of which appear only once. The sequence was collected from a female donor with Graves disease. Source: peripheral blood mononuclear cells (PBMCs), taken at new diagnosis, from a patient treated with antithyroid drugs. J is TRBJ2-1 and V is TRBV15; D perhaps matches TRBD2 (6 bases). CDR3 DNA: TGTGCCACCAGCCCCTACACGGGAGAGTGGGGCAATGAGCAGTTCTTC. This translates into CATSPYTGEWGNEQFF.